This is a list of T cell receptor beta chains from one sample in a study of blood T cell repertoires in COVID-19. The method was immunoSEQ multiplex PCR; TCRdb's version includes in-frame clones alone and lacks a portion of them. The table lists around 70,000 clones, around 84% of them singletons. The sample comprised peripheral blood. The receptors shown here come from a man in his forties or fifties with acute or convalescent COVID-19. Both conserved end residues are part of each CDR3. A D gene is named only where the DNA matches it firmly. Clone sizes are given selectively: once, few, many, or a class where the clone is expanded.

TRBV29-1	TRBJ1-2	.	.	CSVEGQSYGYTF	TGCAGCGTTGAGGGGCAGTCCTATGGCTACACCTTC
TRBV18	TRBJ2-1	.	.	CASSREARGAEQFF	TGTGCCAGCTCGCGAGAAGCTCGGGGGGCCGAGCAGTTCTTC
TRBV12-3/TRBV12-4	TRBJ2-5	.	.	CASSLIGETQYF	TGTGCCAGCAGTTTGATCGGGGAGACCCAGTACTTC
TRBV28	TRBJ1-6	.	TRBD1	CASSGQATSPLHF	TGTGCCAGCAGCGGACAGGCTACCTCACCCCTCCACTTT
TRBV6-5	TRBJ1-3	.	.	CAIGGGFSGNTIYF	TGTGCCATCGGGGGAGGATTCTCTGGAAACACCATATATTTT
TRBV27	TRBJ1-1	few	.	CASKNGISEAFF	TGTGCCAGCAAGAACGGGATCTCTGAAGCTTTCTTT
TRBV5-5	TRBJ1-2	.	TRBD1	CASSLGRTGNNYGYTF	TGTGCCAGCAGCTTGGGTCGGACAGGGAATAACTATGGCTACACCTTC
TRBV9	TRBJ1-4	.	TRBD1	CASSRSDREVEKLFF	TGTGCCAGCAGCCGTTCGGACAGGGAGGTTGAAAAACTGTTTTTT
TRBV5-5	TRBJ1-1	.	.	CASSVNEVNTEAFF	TGTGCCAGCAGCGTAAATGAGGTGAACACTGAAGCTTTCTTT
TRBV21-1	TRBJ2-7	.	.	CASSSLATYEQYF	TGTGCCAGCAGCAGTCTGGCAACCTACGAGCAGTACTTC
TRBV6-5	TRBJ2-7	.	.	CASSSDPYEQYF	TGTGCCAGCAGCAGTGATCCCTACGAGCAGTACTTC
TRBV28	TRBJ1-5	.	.	CASSLPPGPQHF	TGTGCCAGCAGTCTCCCCCCGGGGCCCCAGCATTTT
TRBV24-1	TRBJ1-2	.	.	CATSDRPGGDGYTF	TGTGCCACCAGTGATCGGCCGGGAGGAGATGGCTACACCTTC
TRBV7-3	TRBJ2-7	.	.	CASSSDPGVGYEQYF	TGTGCCAGCAGCTCCGATCCAGGGGTGGGCTACGAGCAGTACTTC
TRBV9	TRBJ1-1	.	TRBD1	CASSVEQGDGTEAFF	TGTGCCAGCAGCGTCGAACAGGGGGACGGGACTGAAGCTTTCTTT
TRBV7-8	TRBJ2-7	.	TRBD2	CASSLGLAGGRHEQYF	TGTGCCAGCAGCTTAGGACTAGCGGGAGGGCGACACGAGCAGTACTTC
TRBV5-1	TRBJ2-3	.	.	CASSSPGVTDTQYF	TGCGCCAGCAGTTCCCCCGGGGTCACAGATACGCAGTATTTT